This T cell receptor beta chain is from a study of CD8 T cells in Susac syndrome. When the RNA was reverse transcribed, random hexamers were used with an input of about 0.45 to 1 ug. By means of immunoSEQ multiplex PCR, TCR beta CDR3 spanning 54 Vbeta and 13 Jbeta underwent amplification. TCRdb re-analysed the immunoSEQ multiplex PCR reads in MiXCR, keeping a single row per CDR3 protein. The sample lists roughly 200,000 distinct CDR3 sequences, under 97% occurring once. Trimming took off 2 bases at V and 2 bases at J, with 14 bases between the two ends. From germline, CDR1 is LNHNV and CDR2 YYDKDF (reference sequence). The CDR3 runs to 16 residues. CD8+ and CD4+ T cells taken from blood had their TCR beta sequenced. The multiple sclerosis controls comprised treatment-naive patients whose relapsing-remitting disease was stable or active. Bulk CD8+ and CD4+ cells came from magnetic negative isolation; CD8+ TEMRA by FACS.

The V and J genes are TRBV15 and TRBJ2-3; D remains ambiguous. The clonotype comes from a human donor with multiple sclerosis. The sample taken for sequencing was CD4+ T cells from PBMCs. CDR3: CATSRSRLIHTDTQYF. The CDR3 DNA is TGTGCCACCAGCAGATCCCGCTTAATACACACAGATACGCAGTATTTT.